Below are 23 T cell receptor beta chains sequenced from a single sample in a study of somatic mutations in cytotoxic T cells in rheumatoid arthritis. The assay was immunoSEQ multiplex PCR, and TCRdb's table has in-frame clones only and misses some. The sample records fewer than 6,000 clones, approximately 78% being singletons. The sample was CD8+ T cells sorted from blood. The receptors derive from an adult with rheumatoid arthritis.

This clone was picked up a small number of times. This sequence joins TRBV2 and TRBJ1-1; 9 positions match TRBD1. Germline V gene lookup returns CDR1 SNHLY and CDR2 FYNNEI. The CDR3 extends over 13 amino acids. J lost 4 bases, V lost 4 bases, and 1 base had no gene match. In DNA, the CDR3 is TGTGCCAGCAGTGCGACAGGGGGCACTGAAGCTTTCTTT. Its protein product is CASSATGGTEAFF.

The chain carries TRBV7-9 and TRBJ1-6; possible D gene TRBD1, 5 bases. This CDR3 has 14 residues. V was pared by 7 bases and J by 3 bases, with 10 bases between. The germline CDR1 and CDR2 sequences are SEHNR and FQNEAQ (reference sequence). CDR3 DNA sequence: TGTGCCAGCACCAAGACAGACTATAATTCACCCCTCCACTTT. This encodes CASTKTDYNSPLHF.

The rearrangement joins TRBV19 to TRBJ2-2, with D unclear. This CDR3 has 13 residues. Germline CDR1 is LNHDA and CDR2 is SQIVND (reference sequence). The V gene lost 6 bases and the J gene lost 5 bases, with 10 bases spanning the gap. Here the CDR3 DNA reads TGTGCCAGTAGAGTGGCGGAGACCGGGGAGCTGTTTTTT. Translating it yields CASRVAETGELFF.

The chain has TRBV11-2 and TRBJ2-5, with D possibly TRBD2 on 5 matching bases. From germline, CDR1 is SGHAT and CDR2 FQNNGV. The CDR3 is 16 amino acids. V lost 5 bases and J lost 1, with 17 bases in between. CDR3 region: CASSHEAEPPQETQYF. CDR3 coding DNA: TGTGCCAGCAGCCACGAAGCGGAGCCCCCCCAAGAGACCCAGTACTTC.

This chain connects TRBV13 to TRBJ2-1; D call uncertain. Germline values: CDR1 PRHDT, CDR2 FYEKMQ (reference sequence). The V end lost 0 bases, the J end lost 10 bases, and 10 bases lay between the germline ends. The CDR3 is made up of 13 amino acids. CDR3 DNA: TGTGCCAGCAGCTTAGGCCTACGTCACGAGCAGTTCTTC. It codes for CASSLGLRHEQFF.

The J gene is TRBJ2-7, the V gene TRBV5-1; 8 bases are shared with TRBD2. CDR1 and CDR2 (germline): SGHRS, YFSETQ. The CDR3 extends over 14 amino acids. Germline trimming cut 0 bases from V and 2 bases from J; bases unmatched to any gene: 1. This chain's CDR3 is CASSLAGGTYEQYF. The CDR3 bases are TGCGCCAGCAGCTTGGCGGGAGGGACCTACGAGCAGTACTTC.

V usage is TRBV27 and J usage is TRBJ2-7, with D maybe TRBD1 (5 bases). Deletions cut 7 bases from V and 5 bases from J, with 21 bases between. CDR1 and CDR2 (germline): MNHEY, SMNVEV (reference sequence). The CDR3 loop spans 15 amino acids. CDR3 protein: CASIDLPVGEDEQYF. CDR3 DNA: TGTGCCAGCATCGACCTCCCGGTAGGGGAAGACGAGCAGTACTTC.

As regards this clone: Other nucleotide sequences from this sample produce the same CDR3. The chain carries TRBV7-8 and TRBJ1-4; TRBD1 agrees at 7 bases. V was pared by 1 base and J by 4 bases, with 6 bases of the junction left unmatched. This CDR3 contains 16 residues. The germline CDR1 and CDR2 sequences are SGHVS and FQNEAQ. CDR3 in DNA: TGTGCCAGCAGCTTAGGACAGGGCGGCAGTAATGAAAAACTGTTTTTT. It yields the protein CASSLGQGGSNEKLFF. The full variable domain, its missing parts supplied by reference TRBV7-8 and TRBJ1-4, is GAGVSQSPRYKVAKRGQDVALRCDPISGHVSLFWYQQALGQGPEFLTYFQNEAQLDKSGLPSDRFFAERPEGSVSTLKIQRTQQEDSAVYLCASSLGQGGSNEKLFFGSGTQLSVL.

The chain has TRBV6-4 and TRBJ2-3; a possible D gene is TRBD1 (5 bases). Germline CDR1 is MRHNA and CDR2 is SNTAGT. The V end lost 4 bases, the J end lost 3 bases, and 8 bases lay between the germline ends. The CDR3 runs 13 residues. The CDR3 DNA sequence: TGTGCCAGCAGTGTGACAGAGACAGATACGCAGTATTTT. It translates to CASSVTETDTQYF.

The V and J genes are TRBV6-5 and TRBJ1-1, with D possibly matching TRBD1 (5 bases). Germline V gives CDR1 MNHEY, CDR2 SVGAGI. There are 15 residues in the CDR3. V dropped 9 bases and J dropped 6 bases, with 23 bases sitting between them. The CDR3 DNA reads as TGTGCCAGTTCCCTAGGGAGGGCAGGGCTTTCTGAAGCTTTCTTT. Its translation: CASSLGRAGLSEAFF.

The rearrangement links TRBV11-2 to TRBJ2-1; 7 nucleotides align to TRBD1. V was clipped by 8 bases and J by 0 bases; unmatched bases: 4. There are 14 residues in the CDR3. Germline V gene sequence: CDR1 SGHAT, CDR2 FQNNGV. The CDR3 spells CASSWTGSYNEQFF. In DNA form, the CDR3 reads TGTGCCAGCTCGTGGACAGGCTCCTACAATGAGCAGTTCTTC.

This clone has a single count. The chain recombines TRBV15 with TRBJ2-7, with TRBD1 matching over 7 bases. The CDR3 has 14 amino acids. After removal of 4 bases from V and 6 bases from J, the junction contained 9 bases not matched to a gene. Germline V gene data show CDR1 as LNHNV and CDR2 as YYDKDF (reference sequence). The CDR3 coding sequence is TGTGCCACCAGCACTCGGGACAGAGGGCCCGAGCAGTACTTC. Its protein is CATSTRDRGPEQYF.

The CDR3 protein is CASSARGAGYGYTF. The CDR3, as DNA: TGTGCCAGCAGCGCCCGGGGGGCCGGCTATGGCTACACCTTC. The chain employs TRBV5-4 and TRBJ1-2, with D possibly matching TRBD1 (6 bases). The CDR3 covers 14 residues. V shed 4 bases and J shed 4 bases, with 14 bases lying between them. Germline assignment: CDR1 SGHNT and CDR2 YYREEE (reference sequence). The whole variable domain, remainder taken from reference TRBV5-4 and TRBJ1-2, is ETGVTQSPTHLIKTRGQQVTLRCSSQSGHNTVSWYQQALGQGPQFIFQYYREEENGRGNFPPRFSGLQFPNYSSELNVNALELDDSALYLCASSARGAGYGYTFGSGTRLTVV.

The chain couples TRBV27 to TRBJ2-2; no firm D call. Germline CDR1 MNHEY, CDR2 SMNVEV (reference sequence). The V gene lost 6 bases and the J gene lost 5 bases, with 13 bases spanning the gap. CDR3 length equals 14 residues. CDR3 protein: CASRPGPYTGELFF. CDR3 DNA sequence: TGTGCCAGCAGACCGGGTCCCTATACCGGGGAGCTGTTTTTT.

This clone was picked up a small number of times. The chain employs TRBV10-2 and TRBJ2-7; D unclear. CDR3 size: 11 residues. With 9 bases removed from V and 3 bases from J, the gap between germline ends came to 9 bases. Per germline, CDR1 WSHSY and CDR2 SAAADI. This CDR3 is CASSTSYEQYF. The DNA for the CDR3 is TGCGCCAGTAGTACGAGCTACGAGCAGTACTTC.

The chain has TRBV4-3 and TRBJ2-1; 8 bases map to TRBD2. The CDR3 loop spans 16 amino acids. With V trimmed by 3 bases and J by 0 bases, 4 bases remained unmatched. The germline gives CDR1 LGHNA, CDR2 YSLEER. The CDR3 is CASSQESGGSYNEQFF. CDR3 DNA sequence: TGCGCCAGCAGCCAGGAAAGCGGGGGCTCCTACAATGAGCAGTTCTTC.

The chain carries TRBV29-1 and TRBJ2-7; TRBD1 matches 7 bases. CDR1 is SQVTM and CDR2 is ANQGSEA in the germline V gene. There are 13 residues in the CDR3. J was trimmed by 3 bases and V by 4 bases; bases with no gene match: 6. CDR3 sequence: CSVGPTGIYEQYF. Here the CDR3 DNA reads TGCAGCGTTGGCCCGACAGGGATCTACGAGCAGTACTTC.

This chain links TRBV14 with TRBJ2-7, with D unclear. The V end was cut by 3 bases, the J end by 1 base, with 4 bases between. The CDR3 loop spans 12 amino acids. Germline-derived CDR1 and CDR2 are SGHDN and FVKESK. CDR3 nucleotides: TGTGCCAGCAGCCACGGATCCTACGAGCAGTACTTC. Protein: CASSHGSYEQYF. The entire variable domain, with the rest obtained from reference TRBV14 and TRBJ2-7, is as follows: EAGVTQFPSHSVIEKGQTVTLRCDPISGHDNLYWYRRVMGKEIKFLLHFVKESKQDESGMPNNRFLAERTGGTYSTLKVQPAELEDSGVYFCASSHGSYEQYFGPGTRLTVT.

The chain is built from TRBV4-2 and TRBJ1-1; tentative D call: TRBD1 (5 bases). Trimming cost V 1 base and J 1 base, with 16 bases left between them. Germline values: CDR1 LGHNA, CDR2 YNFKEQ. The CDR3 length is 17 residues. This chain's CDR3 is CASSQAFLGEANTEAFF. The CDR3 coding sequence is TGTGCCAGCAGCCAAGCGTTTCTAGGGGAGGCGAACACTGAAGCTTTCTTT.

CDR3: CASSSPGAVREQFF. The CDR3, as DNA: TGTGCCAGCAGCTCCCCCGGGGCCGTTAGAGAGCAGTTCTTC. V gene TRBV7-9 combines with J gene TRBJ2-1, with D perhaps assigned TRBD1 or TRBD2 (5 bases each). With 4 bases removed from V and 10 bases from J, the gap between germline ends came to 17 bases. This CDR3 has 14 amino acids. Germline V gene lookup returns CDR1 SEHNR and CDR2 FQNEAQ (reference sequence).

The chain is built from TRBV27 and TRBJ2-3; D is uncertain. Trimming cost V 4 bases and J 1 base, with 3 bases left between them. The CDR3 consists of 12 residues. Germline V lookup: CDR1 MNHEY, CDR2 SMNVEV (reference sequence). The CDR3 here is CASSWGTDTQYF. The DNA of the CDR3 is TGTGCCAGCAGTTGGGGCACAGATACGCAGTATTTT.

V is TRBV4-3 and J is TRBJ2-1, with D uncertain. Germline values: CDR1 LGHNA, CDR2 YSLEER. The CDR3 consists of 14 residues. The V end lost 0 bases, the J end lost 9 bases, and 12 bases lay between the germline ends. This CDR3 reads CASSQDQGSGEQFF. The CDR3 coding sequence is TGCGCCAGCAGCCAAGATCAAGGCTCGGGTGAGCAGTTCTTC.

V usage is TRBV10-1 and J usage is TRBJ2-5; the D is unclear. The J call may be mistaken, given a closer DNA end match to TRBJ2-7. The CDR3 has 15 residues. The germline V gene encodes CDR1 WNHNN and CDR2 SYGVQD (reference sequence). This CDR3 is CASSESRSISSEQYF. The CDR3 bases are TGCGCCAGCAGTGAATCTCGCTCCATAAGCTCCGAGCAGTACTTC.